This T cell receptor (beta chain) comes out of a study of cytomegalovirus exposure and HLA in healthy donors. Whole-study findings and limits: Roughly even sequencing depth across donors was the assumption behind the presence/absence analyses. TRBV6-2, TRBV6-3 and some other V segments were unresolvable in 87-base-pair reads. Several top significant clusters appeared, in a later analysis, to be linked to common viral pathogens. TCR beta V- and J-gene trimming was later associated with a missense DCLRE1C variant.

PCR employed 60 Vbeta and 13 Jbeta primers. Assay used: immunoSEQ multiplex PCR; TCRdb lists only in-frame clones, some missing. The specimen's table records under 70,000 clones. Regarding this clone: Its target is not known.

In germline, CDR1 is LNHDA, CDR2 SQIVND (reference sequence). V lost 6 bases and J lost 5, with 10 bases in between. This CDR3 has 13 amino acids. The chain recombines TRBV19 with TRBJ1-4, with D unclear. The specimen sequenced was PBMCs. This clonotype was sampled from a female donor in good health and CMV-seropositive. CDR3 coding DNA: TGTGCCAGTAGACGGAGGGAGAATGAAAAACTGTTTTTT. Translated, it gives CASRRRENEKLFF.